One sample yielded the 30 T cell receptor beta chains listed below, sequenced in a study of T cell responses to AZD1222 COVID-19 vaccine. This table comes from immunoSEQ multiplex PCR, and its TCRdb copy is limited to in-frame clones, with some not included. Of 79,000 or so clones in the sample, approximately 89% are singletons; the top ten hold over 4%. The sample in question was peripheral blood, obtained 28 days after the second AZD1222 dose. These receptors all stem from an adult who received the AZD1222 COVID-19 vaccine.

This clone has only one observation. This rearrangement joins TRBV24-1 to TRBJ2-7; D not certain. The CDR3 has 15 amino acids. Germline V gene sequence: CDR1 KGHDR, CDR2 SFDVKD. The germline V and J ends were trimmed by 0 bases and 0 bases, with 8 bases remaining between them. The CDR3: CATSDLSVSSYEQYV. In DNA, the CDR3 is TGTGCCACCAGTGATTTGTCCGTGAGCTCCTACGAGCAGTACGTC.

The chain recombines TRBV7-6 with TRBJ1-4, with a possible D match to TRBD1 (6 bases). The germline CDR1 and CDR2 sequences are SGHVS and FNYEAQ. The germline V and J ends were trimmed by 5 bases and 1 base, with 11 bases remaining between them. CDR3 length equals 15 residues. The CDR3 sequence: CASSPEGGTNEKLFF. The CDR3 bases are TGTGCCAGCAGCCCGGAAGGGGGAACTAATGAAAAACTGTTTTTT.

The rearrangement links TRBV6-5 to TRBJ2-1; 9 bases line up with TRBD2. V was pared by 11 bases and J by 0 bases, with 5 bases of the junction left unmatched. The germline gives CDR1 MNHEY, CDR2 SVGAGI. The CDR3 has 14 amino acids. CDR3 loop: CAVRLAASYNEQFF. CDR3 coding DNA: TGTGCCGTCCGACTAGCGGCCTCCTACAATGAGCAGTTCTTC.

The chain recombines TRBV5-4 with TRBJ2-1, with 8 bases fitting TRBD2. Germline-derived CDR1 and CDR2 are SGHNT and YYREEE (reference sequence). V lost 0 bases, J lost 8 bases, and 4 bases stayed unmatched. The CDR3 extends over 14 amino acids. Here the CDR3 DNA reads TGTGCCAGCAGCTTGGCGGGGGGGCCCGATGAGCAGTTCTTC. Amino acids: CASSLAGGPDEQFF.

The CDR3 nucleotides are TGTGCCAGCAGCCAAGATGTGGCGGGGGGGAGGAGCTATTTT. This encodes CASSQDVAGGRSYF. The chain combines TRBV3-1 (or the pseudogene TRBV3-2) with TRBJ2-3; 9 bases align to TRBD2. The ends lost 0 bases at V and 15 bases at J; junction bases unmatched: 10. Germline assignment: CDR1 LGHDT and CDR2 YNNKEL (reference sequence). The CDR3 has 14 amino acids.

The rearrangement uses TRBV2 and TRBJ1-5; 8 bases are shared with TRBD1. The germline V gene encodes CDR1 SNHLY and CDR2 FYNNEI. This CDR3 spans 14 amino acids. The V gene end was trimmed by 5 bases and the J gene end by 5 bases; junction bases not matched to a gene: 5. This chain's CDR3 is CASSPDRGHQPQHF. The DNA of the CDR3 is TGTGCCAGCAGTCCCGACAGGGGACATCAGCCCCAGCATTTT.

The rearrangement uses TRBV4-3 and TRBJ2-7; TRBD1 agrees at 8 bases. The junction had 9 bases not matched to a gene; V was cut back by 2 bases and J by 12 bases. Germline V CDR1 and CDR2: LGHNA, YSLEER. This CDR3 has 13 residues. CDR3 sequence (DNA): TGCGCCAGCAGCCAAATGGACAGGGAAGACCTGTACTTC. Encoded protein: CASSQMDREDLYF.

This chain uses TRBV2 with TRBJ1-6; the match to TRBD1 covers 9 bases. This CDR3 has 15 amino acids. From germline, CDR1 is SNHLY and CDR2 FYNNEI. Unmatched junction bases numbered 3, after V lost 6 bases and J lost 3 bases. In DNA form, the CDR3 reads TGTGCCAGCAGCGTGGACAGGGGCTATAATTCACCCCTCCACTTT. Its translation: CASSVDRGYNSPLHF.

The chain is built from TRBV18 and TRBJ2-2; D is unresolved. CDR1 and CDR2 from the germline V gene are KGHSH and LQKENI. V was pared by 8 bases and J by 0 bases, with 16 bases between. CDR3 length: 16 amino acids. The CDR3 nucleotides read TGTGCCAGCACTGTAAACAGCTTCGCGAACACCGGGGAGCTGTTTTTT. It encodes CASTVNSFANTGELFF.

The chain is built from TRBV9 and TRBJ2-4; D is unresolved. V lost 0 bases and J 0 bases, leaving 4 bases between the germline ends. This CDR3 has 14 residues. Germline V gene sequence: CDR1 SGDLS, CDR2 YYNGEE. The DNA for the CDR3 is TGTGCCAGCAGCGTAGGGTTAGCCAAAAACATTCAGTACTTC. As protein: CASSVGLAKNIQYF.

The rearrangement joins TRBV7-9 to TRBJ1-1; possibly TRBD1 for D (5 bases). The CDR3 has 15 residues. Trimming cost V 0 bases and J 1 base, with 9 bases left between them. Germline V gene sequence: CDR1 SEHNR, CDR2 FQNEAQ (reference sequence). CDR3 bases: TGTGCCAGCAGCTTAGCCAGGGTAGGGAACACTGAAGCTTTCTTT. Protein sequence: CASSLARVGNTEAFF.

The chain uses TRBV5-4 and TRBJ1-3; unclear D gene. Germline V gene sequence: CDR1 SGHNT, CDR2 YYREEE (reference sequence). Between the trimmed V and J ends, which lost 0 bases and 3 bases, there was a span of 4 bases. The CDR3 runs to 13 residues. The CDR3 is CASSLADGNTIYF. In nucleotides, the CDR3 is TGTGCCAGCAGCTTGGCCGATGGAAACACCATATATTTT. Based on the CDR3 plus reference TRBV5-4 and TRBJ1-3, the full variable domain is ETGVTQSPTHLIKTRGQQVTLRCSSQSGHNTVSWYQQALGQGPQFIFQYYREEENGRGNFPPRFSGLQFPNYSSELNVNALELDDSALYLCASSLADGNTIYFGEGSWLTVV.

The V and J genes are TRBV10-2 and TRBJ1-2; D ambiguous. Trimming removed 3 bases at V and 5 bases at J, with 10 bases between. The germline V gene encodes CDR1 WSHSY and CDR2 SAAADI. The CDR3 has 13 residues. Here the CDR3 DNA reads TGCGCCAGCAGTGAACGAATGGGGTATGGCTACACCTTC. Protein sequence: CASSERMGYGYTF.

This clone was detected only once. The CDR3 region has the DNA TGTGCCAGCAGTCATGGGGGCCGCACCCTTTCTGGAAACACCATATATTTT. It translates to CASSHGGRTLSGNTIYF. This sequence joins TRBV6-6 and TRBJ1-3; perhaps TRBD1 as D (6 bases). The CDR3 extends over 17 amino acids. Trimming removed 5 bases at V and 1 base at J, with 18 bases between. Germline V gives CDR1 MNHNY, CDR2 SVGAGI (reference sequence).

The gene calls are TRBV7-9 and TRBJ2-5; D call uncertain. V was trimmed by 1 base and J by 0 bases, leaving 6 bases between them. Germline CDR1 is SEHNR and CDR2 is FQNEAQ (reference sequence). This CDR3 contains 14 residues. CDR3 protein: CASSLEGYQETQYF. In DNA form, the CDR3 reads TGTGCCAGCAGCTTAGAGGGTTACCAAGAGACCCAGTACTTC. Full variable domain (rest looked up from reference TRBV7-9 and TRBJ2-5): DTGVSQNPRHKITKRGQNVTFRCDPISEHNRLYWYRQTLGQGPEFLTYFQNEAQLEKSRLLSDRFSAERPKGSFSTLEIQRTEQGDSAMYLCASSLEGYQETQYFGPGTRLLVL.

The chain recombines TRBV4-1 with TRBJ2-5, with D maybe TRBD2 (5 bases). Trimming left V 4 bases short and J 1 base short, with 16 bases between. The CDR3 has 16 amino acids. Looked up from germline, CDR1 is MGHRA and CDR2 is YSYEKL. The DNA for the CDR3 is TGCGCCAGCAGCCCCCGCGCGGTTCGGGGCCAAGAGACCCAGTACTTC. Translation: CASSPRAVRGQETQYF.

This rearrangement joins TRBV9 to TRBJ2-2; D is perhaps TRBD1 (5 bases). The CDR3 covers 15 residues. CDR1 is SGDLS and CDR2 is YYNGEE in the germline V gene. V lost 0 bases and J 2 bases, leaving 8 bases between the germline ends. The CDR3 bases are TGTGCCAGCAGCGTAGAGGGGCGAAACACCGGGGAGCTGTTTTTT. Amino acid sequence: CASSVEGRNTGELFF.

This chain joins TRBV5-4 and TRBJ2-2, with D uncertain. The V gene lost 5 bases and the J gene lost 0 bases, with 2 bases spanning the gap. CDR3 size: 12 residues. Germline V gene lookup returns CDR1 SGHNT and CDR2 YYREEE (reference sequence). The CDR3 DNA reads as TGTGCCAGCAGTACGAACACCGGGGAGCTGTTTTTT. This encodes CASSTNTGELFF.

The rearrangement uses TRBV7-9 and TRBJ2-7; D tentatively reads TRBD1 or TRBD2 (5 bases each). Trimming took off 1 base at V and 0 bases at J, with 16 bases between the two ends. The germline gives CDR1 SEHNR, CDR2 FQNEAQ (reference sequence). The CDR3 sequence is 17 residues long. CDR3 bases: TGTGCCAGCAGCTTAGATGAGCGAGGGGTTCCCTCCTACGAGCAGTACTTC. It encodes CASSLDERGVPSYEQYF.

J is TRBJ2-5 and V is TRBV5-1; a possible D gene is TRBD1 (7 bases). The germline V gene has CDR1 SGHRS and CDR2 YFSETQ. V shed 5 bases and J shed 1 base, with 15 bases lying between them. This CDR3 is 15 amino acids long. CDR3 bases: TGCGCCAGCAGTTGGACAGGAGGGGGCCAAGAGACCCAGTACTTC. Amino acid sequence: CASSWTGGGQETQYF.

This chain connects TRBV2 to TRBJ2-7; 7 positions match TRBD2. CDR1 is SNHLY, CDR2 FYNNEI, per germline. V trimming: 7 bases; J trimming: 3 bases; junction bases outside the gene matches: 9. The CDR3 covers 14 residues. CDR3 in amino acids: CASIRSGALYEQYV. The CDR3 DNA follows: TGTGCCAGCATCCGCAGCGGGGCACTCTACGAGCAGTACGTC.

This chain links TRBV6-2 or TRBV6-3 with TRBJ2-7; 9 nucleotides agree with TRBD1. From germline, CDR1 is MNHEY and CDR2 SVGEGT. J gave up 4 bases and V 5 bases, and 12 bases lay outside the gene matches. The CDR3 has 16 residues. The chain's CDR3 is CASSMLRGQGIYEQYF. CDR3 nucleotide sequence: TGTGCCAGCAGTATGCTAAGGGGACAGGGAATTTACGAGCAGTACTTC.

The chain joins TRBV7-8 to TRBJ2-5; 8 nucleotides line up with TRBD2. The trim removed 1 base at V and 1 base at J, leaving 8 bases unmatched. CDR1 and CDR2 from the germline V gene are SGHVS and FQNEAQ. This CDR3 is 17 amino acids long. CDR3 nucleotides: TGTGCCAGCAGCTTAGTTAGTATAGCGGGGAGCCAAGAGACCCAGTACTTC. Its protein is CASSLVSIAGSQETQYF.

This clone was seen once. This chain joins TRBV13 and TRBJ2-7; D could derive from TRBD1 or TRBD2 (5 bases each). Germline V CDR1 and CDR2: PRHDT, FYEKMQ (reference sequence). The V gene lost 4 bases and the J gene lost 0 bases, with 13 bases spanning the gap. The CDR3 covers 15 residues. The CDR3 loop is CASSSRDESSYEQYF. The CDR3 DNA is TGTGCCAGCAGCTCCCGGGACGAATCCTCCTACGAGCAGTACTTC.

J is TRBJ1-1 and V is TRBV6-5; D is ambiguous. Germline V lookup: CDR1 MNHEY, CDR2 SVGAGI. V dropped 6 bases and J dropped 8 bases, with 16 bases sitting between them. The CDR3 consists of 13 residues. This CDR3 is CASRARTEVEAFF. The CDR3 nucleotides are TGTGCCAGCAGGGCTAGGACGGAAGTCGAAGCTTTCTTT.

The V gene is TRBV7-9, the J gene TRBJ2-1; possibly TRBD2 for D (5 bases). The CDR3 covers 16 residues. Germline lookup yields CDR1 SEHNR and CDR2 FQNEAQ (reference sequence). Trimming left V 7 bases short and J 0 bases short, with 16 bases between. Written as DNA, the CDR3 is TGTGCCAGCATGGCTACGGGATTAAGCTCCTACAATGAGCAGTTCTTC. This encodes CASMATGLSSYNEQFF.

The rearrangement joins TRBV3-1 (or the pseudogene TRBV3-2) to TRBJ2-2; a possible D gene is TRBD1 (6 bases). The germline CDR1 and CDR2 sequences are LGHDT and YNNKEL (reference sequence). The V end was cut by 2 bases, the J end by 8 bases, with 18 bases between. The CDR3 is 16 amino acids. The CDR3 region is CASSQPTGSWGGELFF. CDR3 coding DNA: TGTGCCAGCAGCCAACCCACAGGGTCGTGGGGAGGGGAGCTGTTTTTT.

J is TRBJ2-5 and V is TRBV19; unclear D gene. Germline V CDR1 and CDR2: LNHDA, SQIVND (reference sequence). This CDR3 has 14 amino acids. V lost 1 base, J lost 5 bases, and 11 bases lay in between. CDR3 DNA sequence: TGTGCCAGTAGTATAGTGAACCAGGCGGAGACCCAGTACTTC. It codes for CASSIVNQAETQYF.

This clone was recorded a few times. The J gene is TRBJ1-5, the V gene TRBV19, with TRBD1 as a possible D gene (5 bases). Between the trimmed V and J ends, which lost 3 bases and 3 bases, there was a span of 15 bases. This CDR3 has 16 residues. Germline V gene lookup returns CDR1 LNHDA and CDR2 SQIVND (reference sequence). The CDR3 region is CASSIMSSRDNQPQHF. The CDR3 DNA sequence: TGTGCCAGTAGTATCATGAGCAGCAGGGACAATCAGCCCCAGCATTTT.

This chain joins TRBV7-8 and TRBJ1-1; no firm D call. Germline assignment: CDR1 SGHVS and CDR2 FQNEAQ. V was pared by 0 bases and J by 1 base, with 6 bases between. The CDR3 has 14 residues. Written as DNA, the CDR3 is TGTGCCAGCAGCTTAGCGGTGGGGAACACTGAAGCTTTCTTT. It is translated as CASSLAVGNTEAFF.